This T cell receptor beta chain was profiled in a study of blood T cell repertoires in COVID-19. Study-wide background: The study drew acute and convalescent COVID-19 samples from the United States, Italy and Spain. The cDNA or gDNA used as material had been derived from T cells, B-cell-depleted T cells, or PBMCs.

This clone was observed once. Followed longitudinally, the Seattle patients had been enrolled during active infection. With 5 bases clipped from V and 1 base from J, the junction kept 6 bases outside the gene matches. The germline gives CDR1 LNHNV, CDR2 YYDKDF (reference sequence). The CDR3 runs to 16 residues. In the study's own analysis: Amplifying reference gene primers gave estimates of nucleated cell counts. The data were produced by immunoSEQ multiplex PCR, yet TCRdb's version contains in-frame clones alone and is incomplete. That table supplies the V and J calls and clone size; D and trimming were determined from the DNA. The sample contains hundreds of thousands of clones, approximately 83% of which appear only once.

The source is a woman aged 25 to 39 with COVID-19, enrolled during active disease. V and J are TRBV15 and TRBJ2-3, with 10 bases matching TRBD1. The sequencing input was peripheral blood. As DNA, the CDR3 is TGTGCCACCAGCCGTCGACAGGGGGCTGGCACAGATACGCAGTATTTT. It codes for CATSRRQGAGTDTQYF.